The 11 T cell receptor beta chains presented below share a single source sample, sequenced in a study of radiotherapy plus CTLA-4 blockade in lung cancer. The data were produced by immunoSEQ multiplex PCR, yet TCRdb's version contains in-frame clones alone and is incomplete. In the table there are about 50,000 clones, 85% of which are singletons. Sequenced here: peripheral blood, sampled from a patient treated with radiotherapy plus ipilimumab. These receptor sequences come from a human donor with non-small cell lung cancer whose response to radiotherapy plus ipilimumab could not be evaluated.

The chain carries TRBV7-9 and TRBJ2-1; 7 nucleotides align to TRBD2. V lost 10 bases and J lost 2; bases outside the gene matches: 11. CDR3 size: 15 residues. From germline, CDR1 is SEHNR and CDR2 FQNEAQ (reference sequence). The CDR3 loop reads CATEATGRPYNEQFF. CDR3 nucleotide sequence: TGTGCCACAGAAGCTACCGGGAGGCCCTACAATGAGCAGTTCTTC.

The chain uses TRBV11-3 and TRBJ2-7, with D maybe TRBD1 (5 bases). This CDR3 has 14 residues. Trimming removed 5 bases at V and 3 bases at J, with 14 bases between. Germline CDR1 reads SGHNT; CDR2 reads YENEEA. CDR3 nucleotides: TGTGCCAGCAGCCCCCAGGGTTCCCTCTACGAGCAGTACTTC. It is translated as CASSPQGSLYEQYF.

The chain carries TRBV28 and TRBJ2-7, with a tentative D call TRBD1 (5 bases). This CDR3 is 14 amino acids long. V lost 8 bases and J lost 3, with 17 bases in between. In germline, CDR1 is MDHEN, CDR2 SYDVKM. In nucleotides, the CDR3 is TGTGCCAGCGCTGGGGCCGATCTATACTACGAGCAGTACTTC. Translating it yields CASAGADLYYEQYF.

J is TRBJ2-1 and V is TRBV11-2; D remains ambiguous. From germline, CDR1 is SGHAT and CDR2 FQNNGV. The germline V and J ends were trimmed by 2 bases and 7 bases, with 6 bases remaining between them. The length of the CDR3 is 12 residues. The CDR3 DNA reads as TGTGCCAGCAGCTTAAAAACAAATGAGCAGTTCTTC. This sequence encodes CASSLKTNEQFF. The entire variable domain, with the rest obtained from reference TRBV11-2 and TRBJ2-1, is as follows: EAGVAQSPRYKIIEKRQSVAFWCNPISGHATLYWYQQILGQGPKLLIQFQNNGVVDDSQLPKDRFSAERLKGVDSTLKIQPAKLEDSAVYLCASSLKTNEQFFGPGTRLTVL.

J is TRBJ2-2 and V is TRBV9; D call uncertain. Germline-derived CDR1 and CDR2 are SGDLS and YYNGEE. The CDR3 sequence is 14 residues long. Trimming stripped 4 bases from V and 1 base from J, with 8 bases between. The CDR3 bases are TGTGCCAGCAGCACAATACAGAACACCGGGGAGCTGTTTTTT. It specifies CASSTIQNTGELFF.

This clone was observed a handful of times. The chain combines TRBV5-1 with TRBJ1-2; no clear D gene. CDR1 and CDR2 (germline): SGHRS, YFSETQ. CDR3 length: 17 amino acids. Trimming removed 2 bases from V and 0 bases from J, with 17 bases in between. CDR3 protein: CASSFGRLPGANYGYTF. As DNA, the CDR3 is TGCGCCAGCAGCTTTGGTAGACTACCAGGCGCTAACTATGGCTACACCTTC. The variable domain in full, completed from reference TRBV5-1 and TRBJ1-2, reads KAGVTQTPRYLIKTRGQQVTLSCSPISGHRSVSWYQQTPGQGLQFLFEYFSETQRNKGNFPGRFSGRQFSNSRSEMNVSTLELGDSALYLCASSFGRLPGANYGYTFGSGTRLTVV.

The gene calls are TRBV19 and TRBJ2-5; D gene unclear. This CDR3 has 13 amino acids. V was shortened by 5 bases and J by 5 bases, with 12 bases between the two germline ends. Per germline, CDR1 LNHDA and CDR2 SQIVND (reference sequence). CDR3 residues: CASSGSHGETQYF. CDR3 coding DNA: TGTGCCAGTAGTGGGTCCCACGGGGAGACCCAGTACTTC.

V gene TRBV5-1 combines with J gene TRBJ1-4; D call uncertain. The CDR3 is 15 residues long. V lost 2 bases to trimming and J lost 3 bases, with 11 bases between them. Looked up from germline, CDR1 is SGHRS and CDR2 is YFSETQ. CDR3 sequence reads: CASSFLGGANEKLFF. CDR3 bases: TGCGCCAGCAGCTTCCTGGGAGGCGCTAATGAAAAACTGTTTTTT.

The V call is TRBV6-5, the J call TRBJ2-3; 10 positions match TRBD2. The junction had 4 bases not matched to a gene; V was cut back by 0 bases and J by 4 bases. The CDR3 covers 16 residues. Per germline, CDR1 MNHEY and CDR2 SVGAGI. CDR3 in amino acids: CASSYSLAGVSDTQYF. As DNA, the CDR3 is TGTGCCAGCAGTTACTCTCTAGCGGGAGTCTCAGATACGCAGTATTTT.

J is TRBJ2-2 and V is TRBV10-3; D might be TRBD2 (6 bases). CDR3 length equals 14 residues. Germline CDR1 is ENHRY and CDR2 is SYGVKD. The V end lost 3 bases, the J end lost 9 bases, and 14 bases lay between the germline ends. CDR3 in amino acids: CAISDRDFERELFF. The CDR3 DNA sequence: TGTGCCATCAGTGATCGGGACTTTGAAAGGGAGCTGTTTTTT.

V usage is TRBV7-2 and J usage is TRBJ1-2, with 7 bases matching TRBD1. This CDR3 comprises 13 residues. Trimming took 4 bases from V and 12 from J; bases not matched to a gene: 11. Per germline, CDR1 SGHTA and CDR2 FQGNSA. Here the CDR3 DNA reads TGTGCCAGCAGCTCTTCCGAGACAGGGAAACACACCTTC. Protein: CASSSSETGKHTF.